This T cell receptor (beta chain) was sequenced during a study of monozygotic twins with inflammatory bowel disease. Study conclusions and caveats: Especially with disease activity, IBD patients had fewer clonotypes in common with others than healthy twins did. Those with IBD had lower TCRbeta diversity (inverse Simpson) than their healthy co-twins did.

TCRalpha along with TCRbeta cDNA was subjected to two nested PCRs lasting roughly 16 and 10 cycles. Following a re-call of the 5' RACE reads, TCRdb has one entry per CDR3 protein and lacks DNA. The table lists fewer than 450,000 distinct CDR3 sequences. The CDR3 loop spans 15 amino acids. Looked up from germline, CDR1 is DFQATT and CDR2 is SNEGSKA (reference sequence). Concerning this clonotype itself: The antigen is not known.

The V and J genes are TRBV20-1 and TRBJ2-2; there is no DNA to check the TCRdb D call of TRBD2. The sequence was obtained from a human donor with ulcerative colitis or Crohn's disease, or a healthy co-twin of an affected twin (not recorded which). Sequencing input: blood. CDR3 sequence: CSARRRGVNTGELFF.